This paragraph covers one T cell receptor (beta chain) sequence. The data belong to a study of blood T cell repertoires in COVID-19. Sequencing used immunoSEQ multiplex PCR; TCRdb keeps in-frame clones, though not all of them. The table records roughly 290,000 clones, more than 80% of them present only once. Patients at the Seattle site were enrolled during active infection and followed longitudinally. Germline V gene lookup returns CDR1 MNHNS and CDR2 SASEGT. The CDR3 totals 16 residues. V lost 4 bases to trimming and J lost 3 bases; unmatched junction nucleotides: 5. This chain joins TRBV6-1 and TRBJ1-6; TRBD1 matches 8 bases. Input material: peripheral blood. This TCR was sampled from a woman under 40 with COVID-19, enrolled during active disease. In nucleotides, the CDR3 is TGTGCCAGCAGTGCGGACAGGGCCCACTATAATTCACCCCTCCACTTT. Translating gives CASSADRAHYNSPLHF.